Shown below are 10 T cell receptor beta chains from a single sample sequenced in a study of T cell repertoires in cytomegalovirus infection. One entry per CDR3 protein, called by TCRdb with MiXCR from the reads. This sample yields fewer than 650,000 distinct CDR3 sequences, of which 40% are seen a single time; 40% to 60% belongs to the top ten. Their target antigens are unknown. The specimen comprised cultured PBMCs, sampled from culture after CMV antigen stimulation. The receptors derive from a human donor in good health (CMV status not recorded). Some clones in this sample may be carry-over from other donors' samples.

The chain recombines TRBV28 with TRBJ2-7; no reliable D call. The germline V gene encodes CDR1 MDHEN and CDR2 SYDVKM. The CDR3 is 15 residues long. Trimming stripped 6 bases from V and 0 bases from J, with 15 bases between. In DNA, the CDR3 is TGTGCCAGCAGCCCAAGTACCTCCAGCTCCTACGAGCAGTACTTC. Amino acid sequence: CASSPSTSSSYEQYF.

This clonotype was observed a single time. This chain uses TRBV30 with TRBJ2-2, with D maybe TRBD1 (5 bases). Per germline, CDR1 GTSNPN and CDR2 SVGIG (reference sequence). The V end was cut by 5 bases, the J end by 0 bases, with 19 bases between. CDR3 length equals 17 residues. CDR3 DNA: TGTGCCTGGGCCCCGATGAGGACAACGGCGAACACCGGGGAGCTGTTTTTT. It codes for CAWAPMRTTANTGELFF.

The genes are TRBV7-6 and TRBJ2-7; TRBD1 is a possible D gene (6 bases). V lost 6 bases, J lost 3 bases, and 18 bases lay in between. Germline V gene data show CDR1 as SGHVS and CDR2 as FNYEAQ. This CDR3 is built from 15 residues. DNA for the CDR3: TGTGCCAGCAGTCTAACAGGGAAGACCAACTACGAGCAGTACTTC. Its protein product is CASSLTGKTNYEQYF.

This clonotype was counted many times. The CDR3 sequence: CASRYTEYNEQFF. The DNA of the CDR3 is TGTGCCAGCAGATATACTGAATACAATGAGCAGTTCTTC. This sequence joins TRBV7-2 and TRBJ2-1; no reliable D call. The CDR3 loop spans 13 amino acids. Between the trimmed V and J ends, which lost 6 bases and 4 bases, there was a span of 10 bases. Per germline, CDR1 SGHTA and CDR2 FQGNSA.

J is TRBJ2-1 and V is TRBV30, with no clear D. With 0 bases removed from V and 1 base from J, the gap between germline ends came to 10 bases. CDR3 length: 15 residues. Germline V gene sequence: CDR1 GTSNPN, CDR2 SVGIG (reference sequence). In nucleotides, the CDR3 is TGTGCCTGGAGTGTACGAATGAGTTCCTACAATGAGCAGTTCTTC. Protein product: CAWSVRMSSYNEQFF.

This chain links TRBV7-2 with TRBJ2-1; 7 bases agree with TRBD2. The CDR3 consists of 15 residues. V lost 5 bases, J lost 6 bases, and 10 bases stayed unmatched. Germline CDR1 reads SGHTA; CDR2 reads FQGNSA. The CDR3 bases are TGTGCCAGCAGCCGGGCGGGGGTGGGGTCCAATGAGCAGTTCTTC. This gives the protein CASSRAGVGSNEQFF.

This rearrangement joins TRBV5-4 to TRBJ1-4; D is perhaps TRBD1 (5 bases). The V end lost 2 bases, the J end lost 5 bases, and 19 bases lay between the germline ends. The V gene's germline CDR1 is SGHNT and CDR2 YYREEE (reference sequence). CDR3 size: 17 residues. Here the CDR3 reads CASSLVPTGTVNEKLFF. The CDR3 nucleotides are TGTGCCAGCAGCTTAGTCCCCACCGGGACCGTGAATGAAAAACTGTTTTTT.

The rearrangement joins TRBV7-2 to TRBJ1-2; 7 bases match TRBD1. CDR1 and CDR2 from the germline V gene are SGHTA and FQGNSA. This CDR3 contains 16 residues. V shed 5 bases, J shed 0 bases, and the junction held 9 bases outside the gene matches. DNA for the CDR3: TGTGCCAGCAGCCCCCCAGGGGGAAAGCCTAACTATGGCTACACCTTC. This sequence encodes CASSPPGGKPNYGYTF.

The chain employs TRBV11-2 and TRBJ2-7; 9 nucleotides match TRBD2. CDR3 length: 19 residues. V dropped 3 bases and J dropped 6; count of bases not matched to a gene: 21. Looked up from germline, CDR1 is SGHAT and CDR2 is FQNNGV. The CDR3, as DNA: TGTGCCAGCAGCTTCGCCCGGGGGGCTAGCGGGGCCAGAGTGGGCGAGCAGTACTTC. Residues: CASSFARGASGARVGEQYF.

This clonotype was seen a few times. The chain is built from TRBV7-8 and TRBJ2-2; 10 nucleotides agree with TRBD2. CDR3 length equals 18 residues. J gave up 5 bases and V 1 base, and 10 bases lay outside the gene matches. Per germline, CDR1 SGHVS and CDR2 FQNEAQ. CDR3 nucleotides: TGTGCCAGCAGCTTAGTTAGGCTAGCGGGAGAATTTACCGGGGAGCTGTTTTTT. Translating gives CASSLVRLAGEFTGELFF.